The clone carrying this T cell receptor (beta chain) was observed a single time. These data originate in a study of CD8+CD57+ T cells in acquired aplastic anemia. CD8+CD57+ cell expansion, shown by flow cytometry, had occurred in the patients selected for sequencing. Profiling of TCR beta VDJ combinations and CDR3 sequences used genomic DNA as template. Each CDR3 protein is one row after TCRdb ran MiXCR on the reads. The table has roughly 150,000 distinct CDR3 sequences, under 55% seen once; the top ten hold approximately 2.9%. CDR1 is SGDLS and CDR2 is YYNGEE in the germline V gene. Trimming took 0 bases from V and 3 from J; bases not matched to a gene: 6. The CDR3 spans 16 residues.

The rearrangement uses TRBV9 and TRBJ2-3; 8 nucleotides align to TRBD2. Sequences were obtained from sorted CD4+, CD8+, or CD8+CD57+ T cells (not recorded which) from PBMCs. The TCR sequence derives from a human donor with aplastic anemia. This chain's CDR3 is CASSVDSGRGTDTQYF. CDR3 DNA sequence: TGTGCCAGCAGCGTAGACAGCGGGAGAGGTACAGATACGCAGTATTTT.